These 15 T cell receptor beta chains were sequenced from one sample in a study of shared clonotypes between healthy human individuals. Using immunoSEQ multiplex PCR, the repertoire was profiled, and TCRdb retains in-frame clones only, with some absent. The repertoire holds some 2,400,000 clones, 95% seen once, with less than 0.15% in the top ten. The sample was naive CD4+ T cells sorted from blood. Specified subset: CD45RA+ positively selected. The receptor source for this set is a man between 18 and 29 years old in good health.

For this clone: At the DNA level, this CDR3 is encoded by other sequences in the same sample as well. The V gene is TRBV7-2, the J gene TRBJ1-2; possible D gene TRBD1, 5 bases. The CDR3 is made up of 13 amino acids. CDR1 and CDR2 from the germline V gene are SGHTA and FQGNSA. V was trimmed by 1 base and J by 5 bases, leaving 8 bases between them. The CDR3 here is CASSLEGRYGYTF. The CDR3 DNA sequence: TGTGCCAGCAGCTTAGAGGGGCGGTATGGCTACACCTTC.

The chain links TRBV18 to TRBJ1-4, with 11 bases fitting TRBD1. V shed 3 bases, J shed 8 bases, and the junction held 5 bases outside the gene matches. Per the germline V gene, CDR1 is KGHSH and CDR2 is LQKENI. This CDR3 is built from 15 residues. The CDR3 nucleotides are TGTGCCAGCTCACCGGGACAGGGGGTTGGAGAAAAACTGTTTTTT. Translation gives CASSPGQGVGEKLFF.

The chain has TRBV5-4 and TRBJ2-2, with D possibly being TRBD1 or TRBD2 (6 bases each). The V and J ends lost 6 bases and 3 bases respectively, with 15 bases between them. The CDR3 spans 15 residues. Germline CDR1 reads SGHNT; CDR2 reads YYREEE (reference sequence). This CDR3 reads CASTPWGADTGELFF. The CDR3 DNA sequence: TGTGCCAGCACCCCTTGGGGGGCTGACACCGGGGAGCTGTTTTTT.

V usage is TRBV5-4 and J usage is TRBJ2-1; 10 bases are a match to TRBD2. Germline V gene data show CDR1 as SGHNT and CDR2 as YYREEE (reference sequence). Germline trimming cut 4 bases from V and 3 bases from J; bases unmatched to any gene: 7. This CDR3 is 16 amino acids long. The CDR3 here is CASSKGSSGGYNEQFF. CDR3 DNA sequence: TGTGCCAGCAGCAAGGGATCTAGCGGGGGCTACAATGAGCAGTTCTTC.

The chain couples TRBV9 to TRBJ2-2, with D unresolved. CDR1 and CDR2 (germline): SGDLS, YYNGEE. CDR3 length: 13 residues. Trimming cost V 3 bases and J 7 bases, with 10 bases left between them. CDR3 coding DNA: TGTGCCAGCAGCGGTCGAGAGAGCGGGGAGCTGTTTTTT. Amino acids: CASSGRESGELFF.

This chain joins TRBV9 and TRBJ2-7; a weak D match, TRBD2 (6 bases). This CDR3 has 15 residues. Trimming left V 0 bases short and J 4 bases short, with 14 bases between. The germline gives CDR1 SGDLS, CDR2 YYNGEE. CDR3 sequence: CASSVGPGELYEQYF. In DNA, the CDR3 is TGTGCCAGCAGCGTAGGTCCGGGGGAGTTATACGAGCAGTACTTC.

The chain links TRBV11-2 to TRBJ1-5; no clear D gene. The V end was cut by 5 bases, the J end by 2 bases, with 16 bases between. The CDR3 is 16 amino acids. Germline lookup yields CDR1 SGHAT and CDR2 FQNNGV. CDR3 in amino acids: CASSLTWPEGNQPQHF. The CDR3 DNA reads TGTGCCAGCAGCCTCACTTGGCCAGAAGGCAATCAGCCCCAGCATTTT. Using reference TRBV11-2 and TRBJ1-5 for the parts outside the CDR3, the full variable domain is EAGVAQSPRYKIIEKRQSVAFWCNPISGHATLYWYQQILGQGPKLLIQFQNNGVVDDSQLPKDRFSAERLKGVDSTLKIQPAKLEDSAVYLCASSLTWPEGNQPQHFGDGTRLSIL.

J is TRBJ2-3 and V is TRBV5-1, with TRBD1 matching over 10 bases. After removal of 1 base from V and 5 bases from J, the junction contained 4 bases not matched to a gene. This CDR3 has 15 residues. The germline gives CDR1 SGHRS, CDR2 YFSETQ. CDR3 residues: CASSLQTGGLDTQYF. DNA for the CDR3: TGCGCCAGCAGCTTGCAGACAGGGGGCTTAGATACGCAGTATTTT.

This clone showed up just once. One junction end disagrees with the germline gene, perhaps due to a read error. This sequence joins TRBV7-7 and TRBJ2-1; 7 positions match TRBD1. The CDR3 is made up of 15 amino acids. Germline CDR1 reads SSHAT; CDR2 reads FNYEAQ (reference sequence). CDR3 residues: CASSSGQEPNNEQFF. In DNA form, the CDR3 reads TGTGCTAGCAGCTCCGGACAGGAGCCCAACAATGAGCAGTTCTTC.

The chain is built from TRBV5-1 and TRBJ1-4; D possibly corresponds to TRBD1 (6 bases). Germline V gene data show CDR1 as SGHRS and CDR2 as YFSETQ. The germline V and J ends were trimmed by 3 bases and 1 base, with 22 bases remaining between them. CDR3 length equals 19 residues. The CDR3 sequence: CASSWRRTAGGETNEKLFF. The CDR3 DNA follows: TGCGCCAGCAGCTGGAGGCGGACAGCCGGCGGTGAAACTAATGAAAAACTGTTTTTT. The full variable domain, completed using reference TRBV5-1 and TRBJ1-4, is KAGVTQTPRYLIKTRGQQVTLSCSPISGHRSVSWYQQTPGQGLQFLFEYFSETQRNKGNFPGRFSGRQFSNSRSEMNVSTLELGDSALYLCASSWRRTAGGETNEKLFFGSGTQLSVL.

This sequence joins TRBV7-8 and TRBJ1-1; D remains ambiguous. Germline V gene lookup returns CDR1 SGHVS and CDR2 FQNEAQ. Trimming stripped 1 base from V and 0 bases from J, with 12 bases between. The CDR3 is 16 residues long. The CDR3 region is CASSLELPALNTEAFF. The CDR3 DNA reads TGTGCCAGCAGCTTAGAGCTTCCGGCCCTGAACACTGAAGCTTTCTTT.

This clone occurred a few times. Additional DNA sequences in this sample encode the identical CDR3. The chain employs TRBV5-1 and TRBJ2-7; 10 bases map to TRBD1. Germline-derived CDR1 and CDR2 are SGHRS and YFSETQ. V lost 0 bases to trimming and J lost 3 bases; unmatched junction nucleotides: 3. The CDR3 consists of 15 residues. CDR3 residues: CASSLGGTGDYEQYF. The DNA of the CDR3 is TGCGCCAGCAGCTTGGGCGGGACAGGGGACTACGAGCAGTACTTC.

This rearrangement joins TRBV18 to TRBJ1-2; D uncertain. Germline CDR1 is KGHSH and CDR2 is LQKENI. The CDR3 length is 11 residues. Trimming left V 5 bases short and J 4 bases short, with 5 bases between. This chain's CDR3 is CASSNTYGYTF. CDR3 DNA sequence: TGTGCCAGCTCAAACACCTATGGCTACACCTTC.

For the CDR3, the DNA is TGCGCCAGCAGCCTGGCGGGGGCCTCGGGAGAAAAACTGTTTTTT. Translating it yields CASSLAGASGEKLFF. The J gene is TRBJ1-4, the V gene TRBV5-1, with D possibly matching TRBD1 (6 bases). There are 15 residues in the CDR3. V was cut by 4 bases and J by 8 bases, with 18 bases left in between. CDR1 and CDR2 from the germline V gene are SGHRS and YFSETQ.

V is TRBV30 and J is TRBJ1-1; D is uncertain. Per germline, CDR1 GTSNPN and CDR2 SVGIG (reference sequence). Trimming shortened V by 5 bases and J by 4 bases, and 11 bases separated the two germline ends. The CDR3 has 12 amino acids. CDR3 DNA sequence: TGTGCCTGGGTCCCCTCTACCACTGAAGCTTTCTTT. Translating gives CAWVPSTTEAFF.